Each of the 10 T cell receptor beta chains below was sequenced from the same sample in a study of regulatory T cells in long-lasting Graves disease. The TCR beta library used iRepertoire HTBI primers with Arm-PCR amplification of CDR3. TCRdb reprocessed the multiplex PCR reads with MiXCR, giving one entry per CDR3 protein. The table lists 400,000 to 500,000 distinct CDR3 sequences, more than 12% of them singletons. Time point of the sample: newly diagnosed GD, antithyroid drugs for less than 3 months. Generation of the TCR library employed RNA extracted from PBMCs. These data are also associated with another study on T cells in Graves' hyperthyroidism and ophthalmopathy.

Material: peripheral blood mononuclear cells (PBMCs), obtained at new diagnosis, from a patient treated with antithyroid drugs. The source of these receptors is a woman aged 25 to 39 with Graves disease.

Here the CDR3 DNA reads TGTGCCAGCGGACAGGGGGGGTACAATGAGCAGTTCTTC. Its protein is CASGQGGYNEQFF. This rearrangement joins TRBV9 to TRBJ2-1; 10 nucleotides agree with TRBD1. V lost 7 bases to trimming and J lost 4 bases; unmatched junction nucleotides: 2. The germline V gene encodes CDR1 SGDLS and CDR2 YYNGEE. CDR3 length: 13 amino acids.

This clonotype was seen a few times. The chain recombines TRBV19 with TRBJ2-3; tentatively, D is TRBD2 (6 bases). Per the germline V gene, CDR1 is LNHDA and CDR2 is SQIVND (reference sequence). The V end lost 1 base, the J end lost 2 bases, and 10 bases lay between the germline ends. The CDR3 is made up of 15 amino acids. CDR3 sequence: CASSIAGDNTDTQYF. CDR3 nucleotide sequence: TGTGCCAGTAGTATAGCGGGAGATAACACAGATACGCAGTATTTT.

This clonotype was counted ten times or more. The rearrangement uses TRBV5-5 and TRBJ2-2; a possible D gene is TRBD1 (6 bases). Trimming took 5 bases from V and 0 from J, leaving 11 bases between them. Germline loops: CDR1 SGHKS, CDR2 YYEKEE (reference sequence). The CDR3 is 15 residues long. The CDR3 sequence: CASRTGTTNTGELFF. CDR3 DNA sequence: TGTGCCAGCAGGACCGGGACAACGAACACCGGGGAGCTGTTTTTT.

This clonotype has at least ten counts. The chain joins TRBV12-3 or TRBV12-4 to TRBJ1-2; D may be TRBD1 (5 bases). Trimming stripped 2 bases from V and 6 bases from J, with 7 bases between. The CDR3 totals 12 residues. CDR3 sequence: CASSLRGDGYTF. In DNA, the CDR3 is TGTGCCAGCAGTTTACGGGGGGATGGCTACACCTTC.

This clonotype was observed many times. The rearrangement links TRBV18 to TRBJ2-5, with 7 nucleotides matching TRBD2. Germline V gene sequence: CDR1 KGHSH, CDR2 LQKENI. The CDR3 loop spans 14 amino acids. Losses at the gene ends were 2 bases for V and 4 bases for J; bases not matched to a gene: 4. CDR3 protein: CASSPSAGAETQYF. CDR3 nucleotide sequence: TGTGCCAGCTCACCATCGGCGGGAGCAGAGACCCAGTACTTC.

This sequence joins TRBV6-5 and TRBJ1-6; no clear D gene. The CDR3 runs to 14 residues. Trimming took 0 bases from V and 9 from J, leaving 9 bases between them. Germline CDR1 and CDR2: MNHEY and SVGAGI. This CDR3 is CASSYSSPSSPLHF. The DNA of the CDR3 is TGTGCCAGCAGTTACTCGTCACCAAGTTCACCCCTCCACTTT.

This chain uses TRBV2 with TRBJ1-3; TRBD1 agrees at 9 bases. V gave up 8 bases and J gave up 3 bases; unmatched junction bases: 11. Germline V lookup: CDR1 SNHLY, CDR2 FYNNEI. The CDR3 contains 16 residues. As DNA, the CDR3 is TGTGCCAGCGGGATCAACGGGACAGGGTTTGGAAACACCATATATTTT. Translated: CASGINGTGFGNTIYF.

The chain is built from TRBV30 and TRBJ1-2, with D possibly TRBD1 on 6 matching bases. Trimming removed 2 bases from V and 10 bases from J, with 20 bases in between. The length of the CDR3 is 14 residues. The germline gives CDR1 GTSNPN, CDR2 SVGIG (reference sequence). The CDR3 loop is CAWSTGGGKWDYTF. The CDR3 bases are TGTGCCTGGAGTACCGGAGGGGGAAAATGGGACTACACCTTC.

This clonotype was seen many times. This chain links TRBV28 with TRBJ2-4; D uncertain. CDR1 MDHEN and CDR2 SYDVKM come from the germline V gene. The CDR3 is 14 amino acids. V gave up 6 bases and J gave up 1 base, with 10 bases separating them. As DNA, the CDR3 is TGTGCCAGCAGGACAAGTGGGGCCAAAAACATTCAGTACTTC. Encoded protein: CASRTSGAKNIQYF.

This clonotype was counted many times. The rearrangement joins TRBV13 to TRBJ2-5, with 7 bases lining up with TRBD1. CDR3 length: 15 amino acids. With V trimmed by 4 bases and J by 1 base, 6 bases remained unmatched. The germline V gene has CDR1 PRHDT and CDR2 FYEKMQ (reference sequence). The CDR3 DNA reads as TGTGCCAGCAGCTCCGACGGACAGGCCCAAGAGACCCAGTACTTC. Amino acids: CASSSDGQAQETQYF.